This T cell receptor (beta chain) was identified in a study of vaccination effects on CD4 cells after COVID-19. Study-wide context: Sequencing in the ViraFEST assay came after antigen-specific CD4+ T cells had been expanded with viral peptide pools, which were used to stimulate PBMC.

Some clones are missing from TCRdb's copy, which holds only in-frame ones; the method was immunoSEQ multiplex PCR. The sample records about 8,900 clones, roughly 80% being singletons. This clone was seen only once. Its matching antigen is unknown. The V end lost 0 bases, the J end lost 2 bases, and 9 bases lay between the germline ends. Germline V lookup: CDR1 LNHNV, CDR2 YYDKDF (reference sequence). The CDR3 length is 15 residues. When ten to eleven days of culture had elapsed, CD4+ T cells were isolated. Each participant was given two doses of one vaccine (BNT162b2 or mRNA-1273). This material consisted of CD4+ T cells from PBMCs cultured without peptide, taken after COVID-19 vaccination. This chain joins TRBV15 and TRBJ2-3; D ambiguous. This receptor was taken from a human donor who received a COVID-19 vaccine. This CDR3 reads CATSRDPTPTDTQYF. DNA of the CDR3: TGTGCCACCAGCAGAGATCCGACCCCCACAGATACGCAGTATTTT.